This T cell receptor (beta chain) comes out of a study of blood T cell repertoires in COVID-19. Across the study: The United States, Italy and Spain were the sources of the acute and convalescent COVID-19 samples.

As handled by the study authors: Amplified reference gene primers provided the basis for estimating nucleated cell counts. Sequenced by immunoSEQ multiplex PCR; TCRdb stores in-frame clones only, minus some. V and J calls and clone size are as listed in that table; D and trimming were resolved from the DNA. The table includes about 43,000 clones, around 90% detected once. Trimming shortened V by 5 bases and J by 3 bases, and 11 bases separated the two germline ends. The length of the CDR3 is 13 residues. Looked up from germline, CDR1 is SGHAT and CDR2 is FQNNGV. Material: peripheral blood. This receptor was obtained from a man aged 55 to 69 with active COVID-19. This rearrangement joins TRBV11-2 to TRBJ2-7, with D possibly being TRBD1 (6 bases). The CDR3 region has the DNA TGTGCCAGCAGCAAAGGGGGATTCTACGAGCAGTACTTC. Its translation is CASSKGGFYEQYF. The full variable domain, with the rest looked up from reference TRBV11-2 and TRBJ2-7, is EAGVAQSPRYKIIEKRQSVAFWCNPISGHATLYWYQQILGQGPKLLIQFQNNGVVDDSQLPKDRFSAERLKGVDSTLKIQPAKLEDSAVYLCASSKGGFYEQYFGPGTRLTVT.